This TCR beta chain was identified in a study of T cell responses to AZD1222 COVID-19 vaccine. Method: immunoSEQ multiplex PCR; TCRdb's copy keeps in-frame clones and lacks some. The table has 200,000 or so clones, approximately 95% seen once. Study outcomes and limitations: Clonal diversity may have been underestimated in mostly white British donors. Reports say nearly half of spike-specific TCRs go after unmutated variant regions. Only five or six AZD1222 recipients were seropositive at baseline.

CDR1 is WNHNN and CDR2 is SYGVQD in the germline V gene (reference sequence). This CDR3 comprises 13 residues. V lost 10 bases, J lost 4 bases, and 16 bases lay in between. Turning to this clone: Antigen unknown.

Second-dose intervals of approximately 4 or approximately 12 weeks were pooled. The sequences come from peripheral blood, collected 28 days after the second AZD1222 dose. This receptor was obtained from an adult who received the AZD1222 COVID-19 vaccine. V usage is TRBV10-1 and J usage is TRBJ1-1; maybe TRBD1 (6 bases). The CDR3 DNA reads as TGCGCCACCTCCGTAAGGGGGTCCACTGAAGCTTTCTTT. Its translation: CATSVRGSTEAFF.